This TCR beta chain was found in a study of OX40 agonist ivuxolimab in advanced cancers. Whole-study results and caveats: Doses of 0.1 to 3.0 mg/kg were accompanied by clonal expansion of CD4+ and CD8+ blood T cells by week 6.

Generated by immunoSEQ multiplex PCR, the TCRdb table keeps only in-frame clones and is missing some. This sample yields around 58,000 clones, of which about 90% are seen a single time; 5.2% belongs to the top ten. Points on this clone: Its cognate antigen is unknown.

The CDR3 consists of 17 residues. Trimming left V 3 bases short and J 3 bases short, with 18 bases between. Germline V gene sequence: CDR1 KGHSH, CDR2 LQKENI. This TCR derives from an adult with an advanced solid tumor such as melanoma, head and neck, liver or kidney cancer. Sequencing was performed on CD4+ or CD8+ T cells sorted from blood, taken in a trial of the OX40 agonist ivuxolimab. The rearrangement links TRBV18 to TRBJ2-4; perhaps TRBD2 as D (5 bases). CDR3 sequence (DNA): TGTGCCAGCTCACCCGTCATACTAGATTACGACAAAAACATTCAGTACTTC. The encoded protein is CASSPVILDYDKNIQYF.